The present TCR beta chain was sequenced within a study of blood T cells in healthy people across ages. Study in general: Through template switching, about one barcoded beta molecule was captured per two T cells, as measured in model experiments.

Findings and limits, study-wide: The fall in TCR beta diversity per million T cells was roughly linear with age.

In the case of this clonotype: Its specificity is not known.

The CDR3 extends over 13 amino acids. The V and J ends lost 4 bases and 2 bases respectively, with 11 bases between them. CDR1 is DFQATT, CDR2 SNEGSKA, per germline (reference sequence). Next came a second PCR, run for about 7 to 11 cycles, which used a sample-barcoded 5' primer along with a J-beta primer mix. A 12-random-nucleotide template-switch adaptor tagged each cDNA molecule. TCRdb called the 5' RACE reads again in MiXCR, with one record for every CDR3 protein. The sample includes hundreds of thousands of distinct CDR3 sequences, 20% to 25% seen only once; the top ten take under 10%. Separately, the same data were catalogued under a study of T cells of mothers and their children.

The receptor was isolated from a boy aged 5-17 years in good health. The sample consisted of blood. The chain is built from TRBV20-1 and TRBJ2-5; possible D gene TRBD1, 6 bases. CDR3 bases: TGCAGTGCTACTGACAGGTCTCAAGAGACCCAGTACTTC. Protein: CSATDRSQETQYF.